This entry concerns a single TCR beta chain. What it binds is unknown. The sample originates from a study of cytomegalovirus exposure and HLA in healthy donors. Overall study: Of several hundred genotyped donors, about 81% clustered with self-reported Caucasian donors.

Germline V gene lookup returns CDR1 MNHNS and CDR2 SASEGT. This CDR3 has 14 amino acids. Trimming took 6 bases from V and 5 from J; bases not matched to a gene: 7. Study-level findings and limits: For TCR beta chains, V- and J-gene trimming was later linked to a missense DCLRE1C variant. Roughly even sequencing depth across donors was the assumption behind the presence/absence analyses.

Healthy individuals who donated bone marrow served as the donors. The PCR made use of 60 Vbeta and 13 Jbeta primers. Produced via immunoSEQ multiplex PCR; TCRdb's table is partial and in-frame only. The repertoire holds approximately 100,000 clones, with 74% as singletons. The sample was PBMCs. The receptor was derived from a human donor in good health. The chain recombines TRBV6-1 with TRBJ2-5; 9 bases fit TRBD2. The CDR3 DNA is TGTGCCAGCAGATCAACTAGCGGGCTGGAGACCCAGTACTTC. Amino acid sequence: CASRSTSGLETQYF.